This entry lists 19 T cell receptor beta chains sequenced from one sample in a study of T cell responses to AZD1222 COVID-19 vaccine. Data came from immunoSEQ multiplex PCR; TCRdb stores just in-frame clones and leaves some out. The profile shows 110,000 or so clones, more than 70% of them singletons. The sequencing used peripheral blood, collected on day 0 of AZD1222 vaccination. Source of these receptors: an adult in good health.

The chain employs TRBV4-2 and TRBJ2-7, with D perhaps matching TRBD2 (6 bases). Trimming left V 0 bases short and J 1 base short, with 10 bases between. This CDR3 is 15 amino acids long. Germline values: CDR1 LGHNA, CDR2 YNFKEQ. The CDR3 DNA reads as TGTGCCAGCAGCCAAGAGGGAGGTGGGTCCTACGAGCAGTACTTC. This sequence encodes CASSQEGGGSYEQYF.

The chain couples TRBV6-1 to TRBJ1-2; no clear D. Germline values: CDR1 MNHNS, CDR2 SASEGT. The CDR3 is 13 residues long. V lost 3 bases and J 8 bases, leaving 13 bases between the germline ends. For the CDR3, the DNA is TGTGCCAGCAGTGAGAGCTTCTTTCGGGGCTACACCTTC. It codes for CASSESFFRGYTF.

The chain uses TRBV15 and TRBJ1-1; TRBD1 might be the D (5 bases). The CDR3 loop spans 14 amino acids. The germline gives CDR1 LNHNV, CDR2 YYDKDF (reference sequence). Trimming took 2 bases from V and 3 from J, leaving 10 bases between them. This CDR3 is CATSRTTGYTEAFF. The CDR3 DNA sequence: TGTGCCACCAGCAGAACCACAGGTTACACTGAAGCTTTCTTT.

The rearrangement uses TRBV5-1 and TRBJ2-3; possibly TRBD2 for D (6 bases). Looked up from germline, CDR1 is SGHRS and CDR2 is YFSETQ. The V and J ends lost 7 bases and 3 bases respectively, with 15 bases between them. The CDR3 contains 14 residues. The CDR3 DNA is TGCGCCAGCGCCACGGGAGAGTCGACAGATACGCAGTATTTT. Its translation is CASATGESTDTQYF.

The chain carries TRBV7-8 and TRBJ1-1; a weak D match, TRBD1 (5 bases). The CDR3 runs to 17 residues. The germline V and J ends were trimmed by 5 bases and 1 base, with 20 bases remaining between them. Per germline, CDR1 SGHVS and CDR2 FQNEAQ. Here the CDR3 reads CASSPKRDPGGNTEAFF. The CDR3, as DNA: TGTGCCAGCAGCCCCAAGAGGGACCCAGGTGGGAACACTGAAGCTTTCTTT. Complete variable domain (other parts from reference TRBV7-8 and TRBJ1-1): GAGVSQSPRYKVAKRGQDVALRCDPISGHVSLFWYQQALGQGPEFLTYFQNEAQLDKSGLPSDRFFAERPEGSVSTLKIQRTQQEDSAVYLCASSPKRDPGGNTEAFFGQGTRLTVV.

The chain uses TRBV25-1 and TRBJ2-2; no clear D. The CDR3 totals 14 residues. Germline-derived CDR1 and CDR2 are MGHDK and SYGVNS. V gave up 1 base and J gave up 4 bases, with 7 bases separating them. The CDR3: CASSEWVTTGELFF. DNA of the CDR3: TGTGCCAGCAGTGAATGGGTTACCACCGGGGAGCTGTTTTTT.

The table lists this clone with a few counts. This chain joins TRBV27 and TRBJ2-3; 10 bases are a match to TRBD2. CDR3 length equals 16 residues. The ends lost 4 bases at V and 0 bases at J; junction bases unmatched: 4. The germline CDR1 and CDR2 sequences are MNHEY and SMNVEV (reference sequence). The CDR3 region has the DNA TGTGCCAGCAGTTCCGAAGCGGGAGGGAGCACAGATACGCAGTATTTT. Encoded protein: CASSSEAGGSTDTQYF.

The gene calls are TRBV24-1 and TRBJ2-7; 8 bases fit TRBD1. V was clipped by 3 bases and J by 4 bases; unmatched bases: 10. The CDR3 covers 16 residues. Germline CDR1 KGHDR, CDR2 SFDVKD. The CDR3 bases are TGTGCCACCAGTGATAAGGGGCAGGGGGCTGAGTACGAGCAGTACTTC. Translation gives CATSDKGQGAEYEQYF.

Comment on this clone: Different DNA sequences within this sample yield the same CDR3. V gene TRBV30 combines with J gene TRBJ2-5; D not certain. The CDR3 consists of 13 residues. Trimming took off 0 bases at V and 2 bases at J, with 7 bases between the two ends. Germline-derived CDR1 and CDR2 are GTSNPN and SVGIG (reference sequence). The CDR3 loop is CAWSVRRQETQYF. CDR3 bases: TGTGCCTGGAGTGTACGCAGGCAAGAGACCCAGTACTTC.

This chain's CDR3 is CATSDFATSGANEQFF. In nucleotides, the CDR3 is TGTGCCACCAGTGATTTTGCCACTAGCGGGGCAAATGAGCAGTTCTTC. J is TRBJ2-1 and V is TRBV24-1; 10 bases are shared with TRBD2. There are 16 residues in the CDR3. The J segment lost 7 bases and the V segment lost 1 base, leaving 6 bases of the junction unmatched. Germline V gene lookup returns CDR1 KGHDR and CDR2 SFDVKD.

V usage is TRBV18 and J usage is TRBJ1-3; 7 nucleotides match TRBD1. CDR3 size: 16 residues. The V gene's germline CDR1 is KGHSH and CDR2 LQKENI. J gave up 1 base and V 4 bases, and 7 bases lay outside the gene matches. CDR3 in amino acids: CASSQGTVRSGNTIYF. CDR3 sequence (DNA): TGTGCCAGCTCACAGGGGACAGTCAGATCTGGAAACACCATATATTTT. The complete variable domain, with remaining parts taken from reference TRBV18 and TRBJ1-3, reads NAGVMQNPRHLVRRRGQEARLRCSPMKGHSHVYWYRQLPEEGLKFMVYLQKENIIDESGMPKERFSAEFPKEGPSILRIQQVVRGDSAAYFCASSQGTVRSGNTIYFGEGSWLTVV.

The chain is built from TRBV30 and TRBJ1-4; no reliable D call. Trimming shortened V by 3 bases and J by 8 bases, and 10 bases separated the two germline ends. This CDR3 is built from 12 residues. The germline gives CDR1 GTSNPN, CDR2 SVGIG (reference sequence). Here the CDR3 reads CAWSYLKEKLFF. The CDR3 coding sequence is TGTGCCTGGAGCTACTTAAAGGAAAAACTGTTTTTT. The variable domain in full, with the rest retrieved from reference TRBV30 and TRBJ1-4, is SQTIHQWPATLVQPVGSPLSLECTVEGTSNPNLYWYRQAAGRGLQLLFYSVGIGQISSEVPQNLSASRPQDRQFILSSKKLLLSDSGFYLCAWSYLKEKLFFGSGTQLSVL.

The V and J genes are TRBV10-3 and TRBJ2-2, with a tentative D call TRBD1 (6 bases). This CDR3 is 18 amino acids long. Between the trimmed V and J ends, which lost 2 bases and 1 base, there was a span of 17 bases. The germline CDR1 and CDR2 sequences are ENHRY and SYGVKD. CDR3 sequence (DNA): TGTGCCATCAGTGAGCCCGCGGCCGGGACACAGAACACCGGGGAGCTGTTTTTT. Its translation: CAISEPAAGTQNTGELFF.

The chain links TRBV5-1 to TRBJ1-1; 7 bases match TRBD1. The germline gives CDR1 SGHRS, CDR2 YFSETQ. The CDR3 is 14 amino acids. The trim removed 7 bases at V and 1 base at J, leaving 7 bases unmatched. The CDR3 coding sequence is TGCGCCAGCGAGACAGGGCCCCCGAACACTGAAGCTTTCTTT. Its translation: CASETGPPNTEAFF.

The chain has TRBV10-1 and TRBJ2-7; the D gene is possibly TRBD2 (5 bases). This CDR3 comprises 14 residues. Germline V gene sequence: CDR1 WNHNN, CDR2 SYGVQD (reference sequence). The ends were cut back, 3 bases at V and 2 bases at J, with 11 bases in the middle. The CDR3 here is CASSEGSGTYEQYF. The CDR3 DNA reads as TGCGCCAGCAGTGAAGGGTCGGGAACCTACGAGCAGTACTTC.

The DNA for the CDR3 is TGTGCCAGCCGAGGGACAGGGGAAATATACGAGCAGTACTTC. This codes for CASRGTGEIYEQYF. This sequence joins TRBV28 and TRBJ2-7; 10 nucleotides align to TRBD1. J was trimmed by 4 bases and V by 8 bases; bases with no gene match: 8. The CDR3 runs 14 residues. Per the germline V gene, CDR1 is MDHEN and CDR2 is SYDVKM. The whole variable domain, remainder taken from reference TRBV28 and TRBJ2-7, is DVKVTQSSRYLVKRTGEKVFLECVQDMDHENMFWYRQDPGLGLRLIYFSYDVKMKEKGDIPEGYSVSREKKERFSLILESASTNQTSMYLCASRGTGEIYEQYFGPGTRLTVT.

The V call is TRBV28, the J call TRBJ2-4; possibly TRBD1 or TRBD2 for D (6 bases each). Germline V gives CDR1 MDHEN, CDR2 SYDVKM. V lost 1 base to trimming and J lost 2 bases, with 9 bases between them. The CDR3 length is 15 residues. This chain's CDR3 is CASSLYGGPKNIQYF. As DNA, the CDR3 is TGTGCCAGCAGTTTATATGGGGGGCCCAAAAACATTCAGTACTTC.

The chain has TRBV4-1 and TRBJ2-1, with 9 bases that match TRBD2. The CDR3 extends over 17 amino acids. Trimming at V came to 0 bases and at J to 5 bases, leaving 8 bases not matched to a gene. From germline, CDR1 is MGHRA and CDR2 YSYEKL. In DNA, the CDR3 is TGCGCCAGCAGCCAAGAATGGGCTAGCGGGATAAACAATGAGCAGTTCTTC. Its protein product is CASSQEWASGINNEQFF.

The chain employs TRBV27 and TRBJ2-7; 7 nucleotides line up with TRBD2. Germline V gene data show CDR1 as MNHEY and CDR2 as SMNVEV (reference sequence). Trimming at V came to 3 bases and at J to 3 bases, leaving 8 bases not matched to a gene. This CDR3 comprises 15 residues. The CDR3 reads CASSFPGAGVYEQYF. CDR3 in DNA: TGTGCCAGCAGTTTTCCCGGGGCGGGAGTCTACGAGCAGTACTTC.